Included here is one T cell receptor (beta chain) sequence, with context. The antigen it recognizes is unknown. One base away there is no much larger clone; base qualities are not given. V was cut back by 4 bases and J by 7 bases, leaving a gap of 14 bases between them. In the germline V gene, CDR1 corresponds to WSHSY and CDR2 to SAAADI. The CDR3 goes from the cysteine to the phenylalanine over 14 residues. Only the CDR3 part of the read is kept: 42 bases, read in frame from the first base. The sample is drawn from a study of blood T cell repertoires in COVID-19 (TCRdb year 2020). For context, the study as a whole: The collaborator samples originated in the United States, Italy and Spain and spanned the acute and convalescent phases of COVID-19. The repertoires were made available in a free public database intended to serve as a resource for research on the immune response to SARS-CoV-2. The samples were drawn from the first 160 participants of the ongoing ImmuneRACE study and from some 1,300 subjects provided by 6 global collaborators. Nearly every sample came with metadata listing a de-identified subject ID, COVID-19 status, age in years and sex. Deeply sampled blood TCRbeta repertoires from subjects exposed to, actively infected with, or recovered from COVID-19 were included in the dataset. The material from the prospective study consisted of cDNA or gDNA derived from T cells, B-cell-depleted T cells, or PBMCs. Where available, HLA class I and class II types were taken from metadata supplied by the sample provider and were not determined by assay-based typing. The full study reports these points: How much clinical and demographic metadata was included differed by source and by participant, and the metadata was provided uncurated.

One collaborating source in Seattle enrolled patients during active infection and followed them longitudinally through the course of disease. Whole blood was collected in K2EDTA tubes by collaborating institutions according to the institutions' own protocols. For TCRbeta analysis, collaborators shipped samples as frozen whole blood, isolated PBMCs, or DNA extracted from either of those sample types. TCRbeta CDR3 regions were amplified from genomic DNA by means of the immunoSEQ Assay, a bias-controlled multiplex PCR. The original pipeline was this. The number of nucleated cells in each sample was estimated from the amplification of reference gene primers within the assay. Sequence reads were collapsed and filtered to measure the absolute abundance of every unique TCRbeta CDR3 rearrangement. For each sample, productive Simpson clonality was calculated as the square root of Simpson's diversity index across productive rearrangements. TCRdb retrieved this table from immuneACCESS and kept in-frame rearrangements only. Not all clones are present; in checked studies, unresolved V genes account for under half, and no reason is known for the remainder. The V and J calls and the clone size are those of that table, but D and trimming were determined from the DNA. This sample lists approximately 530,000 clones; about 89% were detected once. The top ten constitute less than 9% of the sample.

The clonotype originates from a woman aged 45-65 years with COVID-19, enrolled during active disease. Sequenced: peripheral blood. The rearrangement combines TRBV10-2 with TRBJ1-5, with no reliable assignment of the D segment. The DNA sequence is given as TGCGCCAGCAGTGTTGACCTACCCGGGCAGCCCCAGCATTTT. Translated, it gives CASSVDLPGQPQHF.